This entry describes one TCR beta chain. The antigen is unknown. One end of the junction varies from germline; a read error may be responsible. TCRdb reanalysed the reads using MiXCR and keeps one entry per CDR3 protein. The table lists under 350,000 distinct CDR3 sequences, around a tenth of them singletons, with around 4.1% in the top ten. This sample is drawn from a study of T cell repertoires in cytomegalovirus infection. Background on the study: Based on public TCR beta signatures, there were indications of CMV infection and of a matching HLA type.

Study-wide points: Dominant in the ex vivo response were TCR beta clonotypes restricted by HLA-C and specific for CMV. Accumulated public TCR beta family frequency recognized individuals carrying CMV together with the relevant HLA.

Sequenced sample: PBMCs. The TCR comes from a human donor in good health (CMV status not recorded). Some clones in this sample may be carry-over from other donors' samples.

CDR3 protein: CASGFLRGKGTEAFF. CDR3 sequence (DNA): TGTGCCAGCGGTTTCCTCAGGGGGAAAGGCACTGAAGCTTTCTTT. The chain couples TRBV28 to TRBJ1-1; the match to TRBD1 covers 7 bases. CDR1 MDHEN and CDR2 SYDVKM come from the germline V gene. The CDR3 has 15 residues. The full variable domain, its missing parts supplied by reference TRBV28 and TRBJ1-1, is DVKVTQSSRYLVKRTGEKVFLECVQDMDHENMFWYRQDPGLGLRLIYFSYDVKMKEKGDIPEGYSVSREKKERFSLILESASTNQTSMYLCASGFLRGKGTEAFFGQGTRLTVV.